Presented here are 16 T cell receptor beta chains from one specimen sequenced in a study of response to subunit inactivated influenza vaccine. Using its own MiXCR run on the RT-PCR reads, TCRdb lists one record per CDR3 protein. The table has 450,000 to 600,000 distinct CDR3 sequences, less than 10% seen once. The source material was PBMCs from blood, sampled around 25 months after vaccination. These receptors originate from a man aged 50-75 years who received an inactivated influenza vaccine.

This chain connects TRBV7-2 to TRBJ2-1, with TRBD2 identical over 7 bases. The germline V gene encodes CDR1 SGHTA and CDR2 FQGNSA. J gave up 4 bases and V 2 bases, and 8 bases lay outside the gene matches. The CDR3 spans 16 residues. The CDR3 region is CASSLRGEGLYNEQFF. The CDR3 DNA sequence: TGTGCCAGCAGCTTACGGGGGGAGGGCCTTTACAATGAGCAGTTCTTC.

V and J are TRBV28 and TRBJ1-4; D remains unclear. There are 15 residues in the CDR3. Trimming pared 8 bases from V and 3 bases from J, leaving 16 bases between. The V gene's germline CDR1 is MDHEN and CDR2 SYDVKM. CDR3: CASSKAVRANEKLFF. For the CDR3, the DNA is TGTGCCAGCTCGAAAGCGGTCCGTGCTAATGAAAAACTGTTTTTT.

This chain joins TRBV20-1 and TRBJ1-5; unclear D gene. The CDR3 runs 12 residues. The V gene lost 5 bases and the J gene lost 2 bases, with 7 bases spanning the gap. From germline, CDR1 is DFQATT and CDR2 SNEGSKA (reference sequence). CDR3 region: CSALRGNQPQHF. The CDR3 nucleotides read TGCAGTGCTCTGAGAGGCAATCAGCCCCAGCATTTT.

This clonotype has more than one count but fewer than ten. The chain is built from TRBV6-1 and TRBJ1-5; TRBD1 matches at 7 bases. The length of the CDR3 is 15 residues. The V segment lost 6 bases and the J segment 11 bases; nucleotides outside the gene matches: 16. Germline V gives CDR1 MNHNS, CDR2 SASEGT. The CDR3 region is CASSHDRARATTQHF. In DNA form, the CDR3 reads TGTGCCAGCAGCCACGACAGGGCCCGGGCTACGACCCAGCATTTT.

This clonotype has more than one count but fewer than ten. The V call is TRBV28, the J call TRBJ2-4, with 9 bases fitting TRBD1. This CDR3 is 15 amino acids long. CDR1 and CDR2 (germline): MDHEN, SYDVKM. Trimming cost V 3 bases and J 7 bases; bases outside gene matches: 7. CDR3 amino acids: CASSFPGTGSNIQYF. DNA of the CDR3: TGTGCCAGCAGTTTTCCCGGGACAGGGTCGAACATTCAGTACTTC.

This clonotype was detected a few times. This chain links TRBV24-1 with TRBJ2-7; D is ambiguous. Trimming pared 4 bases from V and 6 bases from J, leaving 15 bases between. The length of the CDR3 is 14 residues. The germline CDR1 and CDR2 sequences are KGHDR and SFDVKD. CDR3 sequence: CATSDPPVTPEQYF. CDR3 nucleotides: TGTGCCACCAGTGACCCACCTGTCACGCCCGAGCAGTACTTC.

The sample holds many counts of this clonotype. The chain links TRBV24-1 to TRBJ1-5, with D maybe TRBD1 (5 bases). Trimming took off 4 bases at V and 2 bases at J, with 17 bases between the two ends. Looked up from germline, CDR1 is KGHDR and CDR2 is SFDVKD. The CDR3 is 17 amino acids. The CDR3 nucleotides are TGTGCCACCAGTGACGGGGCCGTCTATGGAGGCAATCAGCCCCAGCATTTT. This translates into CATSDGAVYGGNQPQHF.

CDR3 DNA sequence: TGTGCCAGCAGTTCCGTCAGGGATGAGCAGTTCTTC. Translation gives CASSSVRDEQFF. J is TRBJ2-1 and V is TRBV12-3 or TRBV12-4, with D perhaps matching TRBD1 (5 bases). Trimming stripped 4 bases from V and 8 bases from J, with 9 bases between. CDR3 length: 12 amino acids.

This clonotype occurred many times. The genes are TRBV14 and TRBJ1-1; D gene ambiguous. Trimming stripped 6 bases from V and 0 bases from J, with 8 bases between. The CDR3 has 13 residues. CDR1 and CDR2 (germline): SGHDN, FVKESK. CDR3 sequence: CASSTPMNTEAFF. The CDR3 bases are TGTGCCAGCAGTACCCCCATGAACACTGAAGCTTTCTTT.

This clonotype was seen only a few times. The gene calls are TRBV15 and TRBJ2-3, with D possibly TRBD1 on 6 matching bases. The CDR3 is 14 residues long. The germline gives CDR1 LNHNV, CDR2 YYDKDF (reference sequence). V was trimmed by 5 bases and J by 5 bases, leaving 14 bases between them. For the CDR3, the DNA is TGTGCCACCAGCCCGAGGGGGACACAAGATACGCAGTATTTT. Protein: CATSPRGTQDTQYF.

This clonotype was observed a few times. This chain joins TRBV20-1 and TRBJ1-5; 9 positions match TRBD1. This CDR3 spans 14 amino acids. The germline V gene has CDR1 DFQATT and CDR2 SNEGSKA (reference sequence). V gave up 5 bases and J gave up 2 bases; unmatched junction bases: 4. The CDR3 nucleotides are TGCAGTGCTTTGGACAGGGGCCGCAATCAGCCCCAGCATTTT. Its protein product is CSALDRGRNQPQHF.

The rearrangement joins TRBV28 to TRBJ1-2; D uncertain. Germline V gives CDR1 MDHEN, CDR2 SYDVKM. CDR3 length equals 15 residues. V lost 7 bases and J lost 1, with 16 bases in between. The CDR3 loop is CASKRGGRVNYGYTF. Written as DNA, the CDR3 is TGTGCCAGCAAAAGAGGAGGGAGAGTTAACTATGGCTACACCTTC.

This clonotype was observed a handful of times. The chain carries TRBV20-1 and TRBJ1-1; 10 positions match TRBD1. The CDR3 runs to 16 residues. Looked up from germline, CDR1 is DFQATT and CDR2 is SNEGSKA (reference sequence). Trimming took 5 bases from V and 0 from J; bases not matched to a gene: 9. CDR3 coding DNA: TGCAGTGCTTCCCCTCGACAGGGGGCATTGAACACTGAAGCTTTCTTT. Amino acids: CSASPRQGALNTEAFF.

Here the CDR3 DNA reads TGCGCCAGCAGCTTTGACAGATTCGAACTGTTTTTT. Protein product: CASSFDRFELFF. This rearrangement joins TRBV5-1 to TRBJ1-4; the D gene is possibly TRBD1 (5 bases). Germline assignment: CDR1 SGHRS and CDR2 YFSETQ. V shed 2 bases and J shed 12 bases, with 11 bases lying between them. This CDR3 region has 12 residues.

J is TRBJ2-2 and V is TRBV19; TRBD1 aligns across 9 bases. This CDR3 spans 15 amino acids. The trim removed 6 bases at V and 4 bases at J, leaving 6 bases unmatched. Germline V CDR1 and CDR2: LNHDA, SQIVND (reference sequence). The DNA of the CDR3 is TGTGCCAGTAGGATAACAGGGGGCGCCACCGGGGAGCTGTTTTTT. It is translated as CASRITGGATGELFF.

This clonotype occurred a few times. The J gene is TRBJ2-7, the V gene TRBV5-1; 7 positions agree with TRBD1. This CDR3 is built from 14 residues. V lost 4 bases and J lost 2; bases outside the gene matches: 6. CDR1 is SGHRS and CDR2 is YFSETQ in the germline V gene. The CDR3 reads CASSPWTGTYEQYF. In DNA, the CDR3 is TGCGCCAGCAGCCCCTGGACAGGTACCTACGAGCAGTACTTC.